The clone carrying this T cell receptor beta chain occurred a few times. Its antigen is undetermined. These data come from a study of T cell repertoires in cytomegalovirus infection. TCRdb analysed the reads with MiXCR anew, one entry per CDR3 protein. The data contain some 130,000 distinct CDR3 sequences, roughly 32% of them seen just once; the ten biggest clones take up about 52%. The V and J ends lost 7 bases and 3 bases respectively, with 8 bases between them. CDR1 is SGDLS and CDR2 is YYNGEE in the germline V gene. This CDR3 is 13 amino acids long. The source was CD8+ T cells from cultured PBMCs, collected from culture after CMV antigen stimulation. The J gene is TRBJ1-6, the V gene TRBV9; tentative D call: TRBD1 (5 bases). This TCR came from a human donor in good health (CMV status not recorded). Some clones in this sample may be carry-over from other donors' samples. CDR3 sequence (DNA): TGTGCCAGCGGGGGGGACTATAATTCACCCCTCCACTTT. Its protein product is CASGGDYNSPLHF.